These 21 T cell receptor beta chains were all obtained from the same sample, sequenced in a study of blood T cells in healthy people across ages. Using a J-beta primer mix together with a sample-barcoded 5' primer, a second PCR was run for roughly 7 to 12 cycles. In TCRdb, the 5' RACE reads were re-called with MiXCR into one record per CDR3 protein. The sample shows around 1,000,000 distinct CDR3 sequences, under 30% of them seen only once. These records were also assigned to another study, of T cells of mothers and their children.

Sequenced input: blood. The receptor source for this set is a girl aged 2-9 years in good health.

This clonotype was observed a few times. The rearrangement joins TRBV5-5 to TRBJ2-5; D is uncertain. Trimming removed 0 bases from V and 3 bases from J, with 12 bases in between. The CDR3 sequence is 15 residues long. Germline assignment: CDR1 SGHKS and CDR2 YYEKEE (reference sequence). CDR3 region: CASSLVAVAEETQYF. CDR3 coding DNA: TGTGCCAGCAGCTTGGTTGCCGTGGCGGAAGAGACCCAGTACTTC.

The chain uses TRBV20-1 and TRBJ1-4, with D hard to call. The CDR3 sequence is 15 residues long. V lost 4 bases and J 3 bases, leaving 15 bases between the germline ends. In germline, CDR1 is DFQATT, CDR2 SNEGSKA (reference sequence). The CDR3 region is CSAIEPPGANEKLFF. CDR3 nucleotide sequence: TGCAGTGCTATTGAACCCCCCGGGGCTAATGAAAAACTGTTTTTT.

This clonotype was found a few times. This sequence joins TRBV7-8 and TRBJ2-1; D call uncertain. The V gene lost 2 bases and the J gene lost 2 bases, with 13 bases spanning the gap. The length of the CDR3 is 16 residues. Germline V gene sequence: CDR1 SGHVS, CDR2 FQNEAQ. This CDR3 reads CASSLTPKSPYNEQFF. In nucleotides, the CDR3 is TGTGCCAGCAGCTTAACCCCCAAGTCCCCCTACAATGAGCAGTTCTTC. The full variable domain, its missing parts supplied by reference TRBV7-8 and TRBJ2-1, is GAGVSQSPRYKVAKRGQDVALRCDPISGHVSLFWYQQALGQGPEFLTYFQNEAQLDKSGLPSDRFFAERPEGSVSTLKIQRTQQEDSAVYLCASSLTPKSPYNEQFFGPGTRLTVL.

The chain links TRBV28 to TRBJ2-7, with 9 bases identical to TRBD2. Germline V gives CDR1 MDHEN, CDR2 SYDVKM. The CDR3 loop spans 15 amino acids. V lost 6 bases to trimming and J lost 3 bases; unmatched junction nucleotides: 9. The chain's CDR3 is CASSLAGAVDYEQYF. CDR3 DNA sequence: TGTGCCAGCAGCTTAGCGGGAGCTGTCGACTACGAGCAGTACTTC.

V and J are TRBV7-2 and TRBJ2-5, with TRBD1 as a possible D gene (6 bases). V lost 2 bases and J lost 5, with 12 bases in between. In germline, CDR1 is SGHTA, CDR2 FQGNSA. The CDR3 spans 14 residues. CDR3 sequence (DNA): TGTGCCAGCAGCTTATTACAGGGTGGGGAGACCCAGTACTTC. Its protein product is CASSLLQGGETQYF.

This clonotype was counted between two and nine times. CDR3 DNA sequence: TGTGCCAGCAGCCGATCACCCCTAGCGGGAGACTTCGGCAATGAGCAGTTCTTC. It encodes CASSRSPLAGDFGNEQFF. The V gene is TRBV3-1, the J gene TRBJ2-1, with 10 bases lining up with TRBD2. Trimming at V came to 4 bases and at J to 6 bases, leaving 15 bases not matched to a gene. Germline V lookup: CDR1 LGHDT, CDR2 YNNKEL (reference sequence). This CDR3 is 18 amino acids long.

The V gene is TRBV7-9, the J gene TRBJ2-2, with a weak D call TRBD2 (7 bases). Germline CDR1 SEHNR, CDR2 FQNEAQ (reference sequence). V was trimmed by 5 bases and J by 4 bases, leaving 23 bases between them. The CDR3 extends over 18 amino acids. CDR3 amino acids: CASSRSRGARFSTGELFF. Here the CDR3 DNA reads TGTGCCAGCAGCCGTTCTCGGGGGGCACGATTCAGCACCGGGGAGCTGTTTTTT.

This clonotype was detected only a few times. The V gene is TRBV7-9, the J gene TRBJ1-4; no firm D call. V lost 4 bases to trimming and J lost 4 bases, with 16 bases between them. In germline, CDR1 is SEHNR, CDR2 FQNEAQ (reference sequence). The CDR3 loop spans 16 amino acids. The CDR3 here is CASSSFPPGYNEKLFF. CDR3 in DNA: TGTGCCAGCAGCTCATTCCCGCCAGGATATAATGAAAAACTGTTTTTT.

J is TRBJ2-5 and V is TRBV29-1, with 11 nucleotides matching TRBD2. The trim removed 7 bases at V and 5 bases at J, leaving 9 bases unmatched. The CDR3 consists of 14 residues. CDR1 and CDR2 (germline): SQVTM, ANQGSEA. The CDR3 sequence is CSAPVAGGLETQYF. CDR3 bases: TGCAGCGCTCCGGTAGCGGGGGGGCTGGAGACCCAGTACTTC. Supplemented by reference TRBV29-1 and TRBJ2-5, the full variable domain reads SAVISQKPSRDICQRGTSLTIQCQVDSQVTMMFWYRQQPGQSLTLIATANQGSEATYESGFVIDKFPISRPNLTFSTLTVSNMSPEDSSIYLCSAPVAGGLETQYFGPGTRLLVL.

V is TRBV7-9 and J is TRBJ2-7, with 11 bases matching TRBD1. The CDR3 sequence is 15 residues long. V shed 1 base and J 6 bases; nucleotides not matched to a gene: 5. The germline V gene has CDR1 SEHNR and CDR2 FQNEAQ (reference sequence). The DNA of the CDR3 is TGTGCCAGCAGCTTAGGGGACAGGGGGTTGGCCGAGCAGTACTTC. The encoded protein is CASSLGDRGLAEQYF.

This clonotype was seen more than once but under ten times. The genes are TRBV7-9 and TRBJ2-7; D possibly matches TRBD1 or TRBD2 (6 bases each). With 5 bases removed from V and 2 bases from J, the gap between germline ends came to 19 bases. CDR3 size: 16 residues. CDR1 is SEHNR and CDR2 is FQNEAQ in the germline V gene (reference sequence). The CDR3 here is CASSPRPGEVTYEQYF. The CDR3 DNA reads as TGTGCCAGCAGCCCTCGACCAGGGGAGGTAACCTACGAGCAGTACTTC.

A few counts support this clonotype. This chain connects TRBV29-1 to TRBJ2-1; D perhaps matches TRBD1 (6 bases). The CDR3 is made up of 12 amino acids. The germline V and J ends were trimmed by 2 bases and 10 bases, with 12 bases remaining between them. Germline V gene lookup returns CDR1 SQVTM and CDR2 ANQGSEA. The CDR3 DNA sequence: TGCAGCGTTGAACCGTCCGGGACAGAGCAGTTCTTC. This encodes CSVEPSGTEQFF.

The sample holds a few counts of this clonotype. The chain uses TRBV28 and TRBJ2-5; D remains unclear. This CDR3 contains 15 residues. The germline gives CDR1 MDHEN, CDR2 SYDVKM. V was cut by 2 bases and J by 1 base, with 11 bases left in between. The CDR3 nucleotides read TGTGCCAGCAGTTTAGGCGTACATCCCCAAGAGACCCAGTACTTC. This translates into CASSLGVHPQETQYF. Full variable domain (outside the CDR3, taken from reference TRBV28 and TRBJ2-5): DVKVTQSSRYLVKRTGEKVFLECVQDMDHENMFWYRQDPGLGLRLIYFSYDVKMKEKGDIPEGYSVSREKKERFSLILESASTNQTSMYLCASSLGVHPQETQYFGPGTRLLVL.

Points on this clonotype: A junction end diverges from the germline sequence, so it may reflect a read error. The rearrangement uses TRBV13 and TRBJ2-1; 12 nucleotides agree with TRBD2. Germline values: CDR1 PRHDT, CDR2 FYEKMQ (reference sequence). There are 12 residues in the CDR3. The CDR3 is CASSSTSGRPLF. CDR3 nucleotides: TGTGCCAGCAGCTCAACTAGCGGGAGGCCTCTCTTC. The full variable domain, in which reference TRBV13 and TRBJ2-1 provide the parts outside the CDR3, is AAGVIQSPRHLIKEKRETATLKCYPIPRHDTVYWYQQGPGQDPQFLISFYEKMQSDKGSIPDRFSAQQFSDYHSELNMSSLELGDSALYFCASSSTSGRPLFGPGTRLTVL.

This clonotype appeared once. The chain employs TRBV19 and TRBJ2-5, with D possibly matching TRBD2 (5 bases). The J call may be faulty, since TRBJ2-1 better matches the DNA end. The CDR3 loop spans 15 amino acids. The germline gives CDR1 LNHDA, CDR2 SQIVND (reference sequence). In DNA, the CDR3 is TGTGCCAGTAGTACAGATTCGCCTAGCCGCAATGAGCAGTTCTTC. Amino acids: CASSTDSPSRNEQFF.

This clonotype was seen only a few times. This chain uses TRBV29-1 with TRBJ2-7, with 9 bases identical to TRBD2. The CDR3 consists of 15 residues. Losses at the gene ends were 0 bases for V and 2 bases for J; bases not matched to a gene: 5. Looked up from germline, CDR1 is SQVTM and CDR2 is ANQGSEA. CDR3 in amino acids: CSVEDGLANTYEQYF. In DNA form, the CDR3 reads TGCAGCGTTGAAGACGGACTAGCGAACACCTACGAGCAGTACTTC.

The gene calls are TRBV3-1 and TRBJ2-1; 9 bases align to TRBD1. The CDR3 totals 14 residues. V lost 4 bases to trimming and J lost 7 bases; unmatched junction nucleotides: 5. The germline V gene has CDR1 LGHDT and CDR2 YNNKEL (reference sequence). The CDR3, as DNA: TGTGCCAGCAGCCGGGTGACAGGGGGGAATGAGCAGTTCTTC. It specifies CASSRVTGGNEQFF.

Here the CDR3 reads CAISDPGTQETQYF. As DNA, the CDR3 is TGTGCCATCAGTGATCCAGGAACACAAGAGACCCAGTACTTC. The chain employs TRBV10-3 and TRBJ2-5; the D is unclear. Per the germline V gene, CDR1 is ENHRY and CDR2 is SYGVKD. This CDR3 region has 14 residues. Trimming took off 3 bases at V and 2 bases at J, with 10 bases between the two ends.

The rearrangement uses TRBV7-2 and TRBJ2-5; D is perhaps TRBD1 or TRBD2 (5 bases each). Matching the DNA end better, TRBJ2-1 makes the J call doubtful. The CDR3 extends over 15 amino acids. Germline CDR1 is SGHTA and CDR2 is FQGNSA. The CDR3 sequence: CASSLFYGAYNEQFF. CDR3 bases: TGTGCCAGCAGCTTATTTTACGGGGCGTACAATGAGCAGTTCTTC.

About this clonotype itself: An end of the junction does not agree with germline; a read error may underlie this. The CDR3, as DNA: TGTGCTAGCAGCGCCCGGGACAGGGTGCCGAGAGGGCAAGAGACCCAGTACTTC. Translating it yields CASSARDRVPRGQETQYF. J is TRBJ2-1 and V is TRBV7-7, with TRBD1 matching 9 bases. The last part of the DNA fits TRBJ2-5 better; the J call may be wrong. In germline, CDR1 is SSHAT, CDR2 FNYEAQ (reference sequence). This CDR3 comprises 18 residues.

The table lists this clonotype with many counts. The chain uses TRBV4-1 and TRBJ2-7; TRBD1 agrees at 10 bases. V shed 0 bases, J shed 3 bases, and the junction held 2 bases outside the gene matches. This CDR3 has 15 amino acids. Germline CDR1 is MGHRA and CDR2 is YSYEKL. The CDR3 region is CASSQEGQGNYEQYF. CDR3 DNA: TGCGCCAGCAGCCAAGAGGGACAGGGGAACTACGAGCAGTACTTC.